What follows are 15 T cell receptor beta chains derived from one specimen sequenced in a study of T cells in Graves' hyperthyroidism and ophthalmopathy. TCR beta CDR3 regions were amplified from RNA. TCR CDR3 regions were first amplified by RT-PCR with HTBI primers. In TCRdb, the multiplex PCR reads were re-called with MiXCR into one record per CDR3 protein. The sample carries about 600,000 distinct CDR3 sequences, approximately 15% recorded once. The sequencing input was blood. Source of these receptors: a woman between 35 and 50 years old with Graves' ophthalmopathy.

The sample holds many counts of this clonotype. The chain carries TRBV18 and TRBJ2-1; 7 nucleotides align to TRBD1. The CDR3 totals 14 residues. CDR1 and CDR2 (germline): KGHSH, LQKENI. Germline trimming cut 6 bases from V and 8 bases from J; bases unmatched to any gene: 10. CDR3 sequence: CASSSGTEGDEQFF. The CDR3 nucleotides are TGTGCCAGCTCCTCCGGGACAGAAGGGGATGAGCAGTTCTTC.

In this sample, this clonotype turned up a few times. The rearrangement uses TRBV29-1 and TRBJ2-3, with 8 bases that match TRBD2. The CDR3 runs 14 residues. V lost 4 bases to trimming and J lost 6 bases; unmatched junction nucleotides: 9. CDR1 is SQVTM, CDR2 ANQGSEA, per germline. The CDR3 loop is CSVGVGRAPDTQYF. The DNA for the CDR3 is TGCAGCGTTGGGGTCGGGAGGGCACCCGATACGCAGTATTTT.

This clonotype was seen repeatedly, ten times or more. This chain links TRBV2 with TRBJ1-2; possible D gene TRBD1, 6 bases. V was trimmed by 7 bases and J by 0 bases, leaving 12 bases between them. This CDR3 is built from 14 residues. Germline CDR1 is SNHLY and CDR2 is FYNNEI. CDR3 sequence (DNA): TGTGCCAGCATCCGGGACAAAGCTAACTATGGCTACACCTTC. Amino acids: CASIRDKANYGYTF.

This clonotype was found many times. This chain uses TRBV7-9 with TRBJ1-5; TRBD1 is a possible D gene (5 bases). Germline V gives CDR1 SEHNR, CDR2 FQNEAQ (reference sequence). The V gene lost 5 bases and the J gene lost 8 bases, with 13 bases spanning the gap. CDR3 length: 13 amino acids. The CDR3 DNA reads as TGTGCCAGCAGCCTTGTGGGGCATGAGCCCCAGCATTTT. The encoded protein is CASSLVGHEPQHF. The full variable domain, rest sourced from reference TRBV7-9 and TRBJ1-5, is DTGVSQNPRHKITKRGQNVTFRCDPISEHNRLYWYRQTLGQGPEFLTYFQNEAQLEKSRLLSDRFSAERPKGSFSTLEIQRTEQGDSAMYLCASSLVGHEPQHFGDGTRLSIL.

This clonotype was seen more than once but under ten times. The rearrangement joins TRBV12-3 or TRBV12-4 to TRBJ2-3; D might be TRBD1 or TRBD2, each matching 5 bases. The CDR3 is made up of 13 amino acids. V dropped 6 bases and J dropped 4 bases, with 11 bases sitting between them. The CDR3 nucleotides read TGTGCCAGCAGCAGGGACGTCGCAGATACGCAGTATTTT. This encodes CASSRDVADTQYF.

This clonotype has just a few counts. The chain links TRBV20-1 to TRBJ1-5; TRBD1 matches 9 bases. Losses at the gene ends were 2 bases for V and 6 bases for J; bases not matched to a gene: 11. CDR3 length: 16 amino acids. Germline CDR1 and CDR2: DFQATT and SNEGSKA (reference sequence). The CDR3 nucleotides are TGCAGTGCTAGACTACGGACAGGGGCGGGTGGTCAGCCCCAGCATTTT. As protein: CSARLRTGAGGQPQHF.

The chain is built from TRBV13 and TRBJ1-1; D is perhaps TRBD1 (6 bases). CDR1 is PRHDT, CDR2 FYEKMQ, per germline (reference sequence). This CDR3 region has 14 residues. V dropped 5 bases and J dropped 7 bases, with 17 bases sitting between them. The CDR3 loop is CASSPRGGSGEAFF. DNA for the CDR3: TGTGCCAGCAGCCCCCGGGGGGGCTCAGGTGAAGCTTTCTTT.

At least ten counts were recorded for this clonotype. This chain joins TRBV18 and TRBJ1-4; the D gene is possibly TRBD1 (5 bases). Germline V gene data show CDR1 as KGHSH and CDR2 as LQKENI. The CDR3 totals 15 residues. The ends were cut back, 0 bases at V and 0 bases at J, with 5 bases in the middle. CDR3 DNA: TGTGCCAGCTCACCACCAGGGGCAACTAATGAAAAACTGTTTTTT. Protein sequence: CASSPPGATNEKLFF.

This clonotype was observed at least ten times. The chain joins TRBV30 to TRBJ2-2, with 11 bases identical to TRBD2. V shed 3 bases, J shed 7 bases, and the junction held 7 bases outside the gene matches. This CDR3 comprises 15 residues. Germline CDR1 GTSNPN, CDR2 SVGIG (reference sequence). The CDR3 nucleotides are TGTGCCTGGAGAGATAGCGGGGGGGCACTCGGGGAGCTGTTTTTT. This codes for CAWRDSGGALGELFF.

This clonotype was detected many times. V gene TRBV20-1 combines with J gene TRBJ2-5; D not resolved. This CDR3 is built from 12 residues. The V end was cut by 1 base, the J end by 5 bases, with 8 bases between. Per germline, CDR1 DFQATT and CDR2 SNEGSKA (reference sequence). CDR3 loop: CSARATVETQYF. Here the CDR3 DNA reads TGCAGTGCTAGAGCCACAGTGGAGACCCAGTACTTC.

This clonotype occurred many times. The genes are TRBV6-2 or TRBV6-3 and TRBJ1-1; D call uncertain. The CDR3 covers 15 residues. Germline values: CDR1 MNHEY, CDR2 SVGEGT. The ends were cut back, 6 bases at V and 3 bases at J, with 17 bases in the middle. The CDR3 sequence is CASRAPERSHTEAFF. CDR3 DNA sequence: TGTGCCAGCAGGGCGCCCGAACGATCTCACACTGAAGCTTTCTTT.

This clonotype was observed a few times. The chain is built from TRBV2 and TRBJ1-2; no clear D gene. The germline gives CDR1 SNHLY, CDR2 FYNNEI. The CDR3 length is 11 residues. The V end lost 7 bases, the J end lost 4 bases, and 7 bases lay between the germline ends. Written as DNA, the CDR3 is TGTGCCAGCAAGAGGGCCTATGGCTACACCTTC. Translated: CASKRAYGYTF.

The chain recombines TRBV2 with TRBJ1-4; 7 positions match TRBD1. Germline assignment: CDR1 SNHLY and CDR2 FYNNEI. The CDR3 is 13 amino acids. The V segment lost 8 bases and the J segment 13 bases; nucleotides outside the gene matches: 13. The CDR3, as DNA: TGTGCCAGCTTAAAACAGGGGTTCGGCACACTGTTTTTT. Its translation: CASLKQGFGTLFF.

V and J are TRBV10-2 and TRBJ2-2; a weak D match, TRBD1 (6 bases). CDR1 and CDR2 from the germline V gene are WSHSY and SAAADI. The CDR3 has 14 residues. The germline V and J ends were trimmed by 2 bases and 6 bases, with 10 bases remaining between them. The CDR3 nucleotides are TGCGCCAGCAGTGAGCAAGGGGGAGCCGGGGAGCTGTTTTTT. It specifies CASSEQGGAGELFF.

Many counts were recorded for this clonotype. This chain connects TRBV11-2 to TRBJ2-3; no firm D call. Per germline, CDR1 SGHAT and CDR2 FQNNGV. Deletions cut 0 bases from V and 4 bases from J, with 8 bases between. The CDR3 has 14 amino acids. The CDR3 DNA is TGTGCCAGCAGCTTAGATCTCGCGGCAGATACGCAGTATTTT. Encoded protein: CASSLDLAADTQYF. The full variable domain, its missing parts supplied by reference TRBV11-2 and TRBJ2-3, is EAGVAQSPRYKIIEKRQSVAFWCNPISGHATLYWYQQILGQGPKLLIQFQNNGVVDDSQLPKDRFSAERLKGVDSTLKIQPAKLEDSAVYLCASSLDLAADTQYFGPGTRLTVL.